This T cell receptor (beta chain) was sequenced during a study of esophageal squamous cell carcinoma under preoperative chemotherapy. This CDR3 is built from 13 residues. CDR1 and CDR2 (germline): SGHTA, FQGNSA. The V segment lost 5 bases and the J segment 7 bases; nucleotides outside the gene matches: 6. The time point was: before preoperative PTX-NDP chemotherapy. This clonotype was counted between two and nine times. TCRdb re-derived calls from the PCR reads in MiXCR, one entry per CDR3 protein. The table has approximately 30,000 distinct CDR3 sequences, roughly 48% seen once; the top ten hold 12%.

This receptor was obtained from a human donor with esophageal squamous cell carcinoma. The donor label of this sample is uncertain. The V gene is TRBV7-2, the J gene TRBJ2-7; TRBD2 matches 9 bases. This material was collected from a patient given preoperative chemotherapy. The CDR3 loop reads CASSSSGSGEQYF. The CDR3 DNA sequence: TGTGCCAGCAGCAGTAGCGGGAGTGGAGAGCAGTACTTC.